This note documents a single TCR beta chain sequence. TCRdb re-derived calls from the 5' RACE reads in MiXCR, one entry per CDR3 protein. The table lists approximately 290,000 distinct CDR3 sequences, roughly 8% of them singletons. This sample was taken from a study of T-cell memory formation after mild COVID-19. The V segment lost 2 bases and the J segment 3 bases; nucleotides outside the gene matches: 9. CDR3 length: 17 residues. CDR1 SGDLS and CDR2 YYNGEE come from the germline V gene. The chain has TRBV9 and TRBJ1-2; 11 bases fit TRBD1. The clonotype was recovered from a young man who had mild COVID-19 (a few samples of this study predate the infection). Cell type and time point are not known. Sequences were obtained from PBMCs or a T cell subset sorted from them (not recorded which). CDR3 protein: CASSVKGQGDRDYGYTF. As DNA, the CDR3 is TGTGCCAGCAGCGTGAAGGGACAGGGGGATAGGGACTATGGCTACACCTTC. Using reference TRBV9 and TRBJ1-2 for the parts outside the CDR3, the full variable domain is DSGVTQTPKHLITATGQRVTLRCSPRSGDLSVYWYQQSLDQGLQFLIQYYNGEERAKGNILERFSAQQFPDLHSELNLSSLELGDSALYFCASSVKGQGDRDYGYTFGSGTRLTVV.